This entry features one TCR beta chain sequence. These data come from a study of blood T cell repertoires in COVID-19. Living in 24 US areas, the participants were between roughly 18 and 90 years of age. In assigning cohorts, the study relied on participant-reported clinical history. CDR3 length equals 17 residues. The junction had 11 bases not matched to a gene; V was cut back by 0 bases and J by 1 base. CDR1 is GTSNPN and CDR2 is SVGIG in the germline V gene (reference sequence). The data were produced by immunoSEQ multiplex PCR, yet TCRdb's version contains in-frame clones alone and is incomplete. The repertoire has more than 300,000 clones, 70% to 90% of them found once; the top ten carry around 9.3%.

This chain joins TRBV30 and TRBJ1-2; 7 positions match TRBD1. The sequence derives from a woman aged 18-30 years who had recovered from COVID-19. Sample: PBMCs or T cells enriched from blood (not recorded which). CDR3 DNA: TGTGCCTGGAGTGTACCAACGGACAGGTGGAATAACTATGGCTACACCTTC. This codes for CAWSVPTDRWNNYGYTF.